A selection of T cell receptor beta chains follows, all from one sample in a study of spatial heterogeneity in lung cancer. One entry per CDR3 protein, called by TCRdb with MiXCR from the 5' RACE reads. Among some 100,000 distinct CDR3 sequences listed, approximately 12% were seen once. Sequencing was performed on PBMCs, taken at surgery. The source of these receptors is a male donor with early-stage non-small cell lung cancer. The CDR3 runs from the conserved cysteine through the conserved F or W. D genes are given only for firm matches. Size is stated for part of the rows, as once, few or many counts, or as a class when the clone is expanded.

CASRQGRAKYNEQFF,TGTGCCAGCAGGCAGGGGCGCGCGAAGTACAATGAGCAGTTCTTC,.,TRBV12-3/TRBV12-4,TRBJ2-1,.
CASSLKLWQPQHF,TGTGCCAGCAGTTTAAAACTTTGGCAGCCCCAGCATTTT,.,TRBV12-3/TRBV12-4,TRBJ1-5,.
CASSPQGATTGELFF,TGTGCCAGCAGTCCCCAGGGGGCGACCACCGGGGAGCTGTTTTTT,TRBD1,TRBV12-3/TRBV12-4,TRBJ2-2,many
CASSYEGSYSNQPQHF,TGTGCCAGCAGTTACGAAGGCAGTTATAGCAATCAGCCCCAGCATTTT,.,TRBV6-2/TRBV6-3,TRBJ1-5,.
CASSFSGGAQETQYF,TGTGCTAGCAGTTTTAGCGGGGGGGCTCAAGAGACCCAGTACTTC,TRBD2,TRBV7-7,TRBJ2-5,.
CASSRTRVATYEQYF,TGTGCCAGCAGTCGCACCCGGGTAGCTACCTACGAGCAGTACTTC,.,TRBV28,TRBJ2-7,.
CASRKVAGLEKYTMSGQFF,TGTGCCAGCAGGAAAGTAGCGGGATTGGAAAAATATACAATGAGTGGGCAGTTCTTC,TRBD2,TRBV27,TRBJ2-1,few
CASKDWTNEKLFF,TGTGCCAGTAAAGACTGGACTAATGAAAAACTGTTTTTT,.,TRBV7-8,TRBJ1-4,few
CASSTPGLPRQPQHF,TGTGCCAGCAGTACACCGGGACTGCCACGTCAGCCCCAGCATTTT,.,TRBV6-2/TRBV6-3,TRBJ1-5,few
CASSSPDRGQILGSYEQYF,TGTGCCAGCAGCTCTCCGGACAGGGGGCAGATCTTAGGTTCCTACGAGCAGTACTTC,TRBD1,TRBV7-3,TRBJ2-7,.
CASSQGVQGDTEAFF,TGCGCCAGCAGCCAGGGCGTACAGGGAGACACTGAAGCTTTCTTT,.,TRBV4-1,TRBJ1-1,.
CASSHSGTRNTEAFF,TGTGCCAGCAGCCATTCCGGGACAAGAAACACTGAAGCTTTCTTT,.,TRBV3-1,TRBJ1-1,few
CASSAMSGEGATQYF,TGTGCCAGCAGCGCAATGTCAGGGGAGGGGGCCACCCAGTACTTC,.,TRBV9,TRBJ2-5,.
CAISEDKDVYEQYF,TGTGCCATCAGTGAGGACAAGGACGTCTACGAGCAGTACTTC,.,TRBV10-3,TRBJ2-7,many
CASSLVYGVQETQYF,TGTGCCAGCAGCTTGGTATACGGGGTACAAGAGACCCAGTACTTC,.,TRBV7-6,TRBJ2-5,few
CASSPDGNTEAFF,TGTGCCAGCTCACCGGACGGGAACACTGAAGCTTTCTTT,.,TRBV18,TRBJ1-1,few
CSAFAGQGKETQYF,TGCAGCGCATTCGCGGGACAGGGAAAAGAGACCCAGTACTTC,TRBD1,TRBV20-1,TRBJ2-5,few
CASSFGTGYSIGANVLTF,TGTGCCAGCAGTTTCGGGACAGGGTACTCGATTGGGGCCAACGTCCTGACTTTC,TRBD1,TRBV27,TRBJ2-6,few
CASSGWGNTEAFF,TGTGCCAGCAGTGGATGGGGGAACACTGAAGCTTTCTTT,.,TRBV2,TRBJ1-1,.
CASSATGGPTDTQYF,TGTGCCAGCAGCGCGACGGGGGGGCCGACAGATACGCAGTATTTT,TRBD2,TRBV11-2,TRBJ2-3,.
CASSIRELTQYF,TGTGCCAGCAGCATACGGGAGTTGACGCAGTATTTT,.,TRBV11-2,TRBJ2-3,.
CASTPSRGRVNTQYF,TGTGCCAGCACCCCTAGCAGGGGGCGCGTGAATACGCAGTATTTT,TRBD1,TRBV6-2/TRBV6-3,TRBJ2-3,many
CASSQVSTSGTDTQYF,TGTGCCAGCAGCCAAGTCTCGACTAGCGGCACAGATACGCAGTATTTT,TRBD2,TRBV4-2,TRBJ2-3,.
CASSVAWGAKNIQYF,TGTGCCAGCAGCGTAGCATGGGGGGCCAAAAACATTCAGTACTTC,.,TRBV9,TRBJ2-4,many
CASSLSGSDTGELFF,TGCGCCAGCAGCTTGTCAGGGTCCGACACCGGGGAGCTGTTTTTT,.,TRBV5-1,TRBJ2-2,many